This T cell receptor (beta chain) was identified during a study of shared clonotypes between healthy human individuals. CD45RO-negative CD8 cells positively selected for CCR7 made up the naive population, which excluded terminally differentiated effector memory CD45RA+ cells. Trimming removed 3 bases from V and 0 bases from J, with 12 bases in between. The CDR3 loop spans 15 amino acids. Looked up from germline, CDR1 is GTSNPN and CDR2 is SVGIG (reference sequence). Method: immunoSEQ multiplex PCR; TCRdb's copy keeps in-frame clones and lacks some. Altogether about 2.1 million clones are present, approximately 92% being singletons, with the ten largest covering more than 1.5%.

V is TRBV30 and J is TRBJ1-5; D is perhaps TRBD1 (6 bases). This TCR was sampled from a man aged 18 to 35 in good health. Some clones in this sample may be carry-over from other donors' samples. Sequenced sample: naive CD8+ T cells from PBMCs. CDR3 sequence (DNA): TGTGCCTGGAGCGCCAGGACAGTTAGCAATCAGCCCCAGCATTTT. It encodes CAWSARTVSNQPQHF.